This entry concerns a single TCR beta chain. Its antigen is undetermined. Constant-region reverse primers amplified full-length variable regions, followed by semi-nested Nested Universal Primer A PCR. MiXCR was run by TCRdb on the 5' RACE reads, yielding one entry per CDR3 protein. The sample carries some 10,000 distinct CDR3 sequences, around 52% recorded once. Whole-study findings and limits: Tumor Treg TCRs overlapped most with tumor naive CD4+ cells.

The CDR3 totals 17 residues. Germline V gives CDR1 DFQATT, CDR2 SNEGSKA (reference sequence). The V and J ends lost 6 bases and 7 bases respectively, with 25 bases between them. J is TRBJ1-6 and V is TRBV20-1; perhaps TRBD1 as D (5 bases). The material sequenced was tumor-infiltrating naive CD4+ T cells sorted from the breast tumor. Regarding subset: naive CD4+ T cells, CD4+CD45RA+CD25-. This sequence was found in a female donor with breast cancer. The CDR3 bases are TGCAGTGCCCACTCATTCAGGGCTTCGAGTGGGAATTCACCCCTCCACTTT. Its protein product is CSAHSFRASSGNSPLHF.